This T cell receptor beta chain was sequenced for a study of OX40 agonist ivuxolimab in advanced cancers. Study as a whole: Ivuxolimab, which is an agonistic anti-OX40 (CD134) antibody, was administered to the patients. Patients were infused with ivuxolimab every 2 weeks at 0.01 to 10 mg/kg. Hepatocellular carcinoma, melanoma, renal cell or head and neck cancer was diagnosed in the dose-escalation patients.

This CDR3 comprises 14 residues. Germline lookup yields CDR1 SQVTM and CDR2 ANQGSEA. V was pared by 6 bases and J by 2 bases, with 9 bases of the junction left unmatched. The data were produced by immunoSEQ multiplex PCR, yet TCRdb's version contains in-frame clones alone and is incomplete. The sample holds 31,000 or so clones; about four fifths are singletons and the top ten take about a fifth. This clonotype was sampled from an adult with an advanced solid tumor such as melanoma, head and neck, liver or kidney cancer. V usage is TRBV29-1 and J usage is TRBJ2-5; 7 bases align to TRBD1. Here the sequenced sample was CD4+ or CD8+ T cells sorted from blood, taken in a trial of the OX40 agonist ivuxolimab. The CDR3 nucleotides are TGCAGCGTCCACCCGTCGGGACAGCAAGAGACCCAGTACTTC. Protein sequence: CSVHPSGQQETQYF. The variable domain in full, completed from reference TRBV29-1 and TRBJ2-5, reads SAVISQKPSRDICQRGTSLTIQCQVDSQVTMMFWYRQQPGQSLTLIATANQGSEATYESGFVIDKFPISRPNLTFSTLTVSNMSPEDSSIYLCSVHPSGQQETQYFGPGTRLLVL.